The 32 T cell receptor beta chains in this list originate from one sample, sequenced in a study of blood T cell repertoires in COVID-19. The method was immunoSEQ multiplex PCR; TCRdb's version includes in-frame clones alone and lacks a portion of them. The table includes about 460,000 clones, about nine tenths detected once. Specimen: PBMCs or T cells enriched from blood (not recorded which). Every receptor here comes from a woman aged 60-70 years who had recovered from COVID-19.

V usage is TRBV3-1 (or the pseudogene TRBV3-2) and J usage is TRBJ1-6; D uncertain. The CDR3 sequence is 11 residues long. V lost 4 bases to trimming and J lost 14 bases, with 9 bases between them. CDR1 is LGHDT, CDR2 YNNKEL, per germline (reference sequence). The CDR3, as DNA: TGTGCCAGCAGCCGCGGATCTTCCCTCCACTTT. Amino acids: CASSRGSSLHF.

V is TRBV19 and J is TRBJ1-5, with a tentative D call TRBD1 (6 bases). The CDR3 spans 14 residues. Between the trimmed V and J ends, which lost 7 bases and 4 bases, there was a span of 14 bases. The germline V gene encodes CDR1 LNHDA and CDR2 SQIVND (reference sequence). The CDR3: CASNPGGLNQPQHF. In DNA, the CDR3 is TGTGCCAGTAACCCGGGGGGCCTTAATCAGCCCCAGCATTTT.

The chain links TRBV18 to TRBJ2-3; 10 positions match TRBD2. The CDR3 length is 16 residues. The trim removed 0 bases at V and 3 bases at J, leaving 3 bases unmatched. Germline V CDR1 and CDR2: KGHSH, LQKENI. The chain's CDR3 is CASSPPERGGTDTQYF. The CDR3 DNA follows: TGTGCCAGCTCACCACCGGAGCGGGGGGGGACAGATACGCAGTATTTT.

The chain joins TRBV10-3 to TRBJ1-6, with TRBD1 identical over 8 bases. The CDR3 contains 15 residues. Germline lookup yields CDR1 ENHRY and CDR2 SYGVKD. V trimming: 2 bases; J trimming: 8 bases; junction bases outside the gene matches: 5. This CDR3 reads CAISELTGADSPLHF. The DNA for the CDR3 is TGTGCCATCAGTGAGCTGACAGGGGCGGATTCACCCCTCCACTTT.

The chain is built from TRBV7-9 and TRBJ2-7, with a possible D match to TRBD2 (6 bases). Germline CDR1 reads SEHNR; CDR2 reads FQNEAQ (reference sequence). The CDR3 runs 13 residues. V lost 2 bases and J lost 7, with 12 bases in between. The CDR3 DNA sequence: TGTGCCAGCAGCTTATCCAGCGGGCGAGAGCAGTACTTC. It encodes CASSLSSGREQYF.

This chain links TRBV6-2 or TRBV6-3 with TRBJ1-3, with unresolved D. The CDR3 sequence is 17 residues long. CDR1 and CDR2 from the germline V gene are MNHEY and SVGEGT. The V end lost 2 bases, the J end lost 5 bases, and 19 bases lay between the germline ends. The CDR3 region is CASSYGLREEERNTIYF. The CDR3 nucleotides are TGTGCCAGCAGTTACGGTTTACGGGAAGAAGAGAGAAACACCATATATTTT.

This chain joins TRBV7-2 and TRBJ2-5; 12 nucleotides match TRBD1. The germline CDR1 and CDR2 sequences are SGHTA and FQGNSA. The CDR3 covers 15 residues. V gave up 5 bases and J gave up 5 bases; unmatched junction bases: 6. For the CDR3, the DNA is TGTGCCAGCAGCGCCTCCGGGACAGGGGGCGAGACCCAGTACTTC. It is translated as CASSASGTGGETQYF.

The V and J genes are TRBV11-3 and TRBJ2-2; 11 bases map to TRBD2. The CDR3 covers 16 residues. The V gene end was trimmed by 5 bases and the J gene end by 3 bases; junction bases not matched to a gene: 5. Germline CDR1 and CDR2: SGHNT and YENEEA. This CDR3 reads CASSTGLADYTGELFF. The CDR3 DNA reads as TGTGCCAGCAGCACGGGACTAGCGGATTACACCGGGGAGCTGTTTTTT.

The chain employs TRBV11-3 and TRBJ2-7; perhaps TRBD2 as D (6 bases). V was pared by 10 bases and J by 1 base, with 17 bases between. The CDR3 extends over 14 amino acids. Germline CDR1 is SGHNT and CDR2 is YENEEA. The CDR3 DNA reads as TGTGCCACCACGCGGGACGGTCTTTCCTACGAGCAGTACTTC. It specifies CATTRDGLSYEQYF.

The V and J genes are TRBV12-5 and TRBJ1-4, with 11 bases that match TRBD1. The length of the CDR3 is 14 residues. The ends lost 3 bases at V and 13 bases at J; junction bases unmatched: 7. CDR1 and CDR2 (germline): LGHNT, FRNRAP. The CDR3 DNA reads TGTGCTAGTGGTTTAGGGACAGGGGGTAGTAGACTGTTTTTT. The encoded protein is CASGLGTGGSRLFF.

Comment on this clone: This specimen includes other DNA sequences encoding the same CDR3. This sequence joins TRBV27 and TRBJ1-1; no definite D call. Germline values: CDR1 MNHEY, CDR2 SMNVEV (reference sequence). The length of the CDR3 is 12 residues. V lost 6 bases and J 4 bases, leaving 9 bases between the germline ends. This CDR3 is CASSPRGTEAFF. For the CDR3, the DNA is TGTGCCAGCAGCCCTCGGGGCACTGAAGCTTTCTTT.

On this clone: A junction end diverges from the germline sequence, so it may reflect a read error. The CDR3 sequence is CASSRGVNTGELFF. CDR3 nucleotides: TGTGCTAGCAGCCGGGGGGTCAACACCGGGGAGCTGTTTTTT. The gene calls are TRBV7-7 and TRBJ2-2; 7 bases agree with TRBD2. The germline CDR1 and CDR2 sequences are SSHAT and FNYEAQ (reference sequence). The CDR3 is made up of 14 amino acids.

The CDR3 nucleotides read TGTGCCAGCAGGGTCACAGGGGGGGTTGCCGGGGAGCTGTTTTTT. Protein product: CASRVTGGVAGELFF. This rearrangement joins TRBV6-5 to TRBJ2-2, with D perhaps TRBD1 (8 bases). The CDR3 length is 15 residues. Germline assignment: CDR1 MNHEY and CDR2 SVGAGI. V lost 6 bases and J 6 bases, leaving 17 bases between the germline ends.

The chain uses TRBV12-3 or TRBV12-4 and TRBJ2-7; TRBD1 might be the D (6 bases). Trimming left V 3 bases short and J 6 bases short, with 12 bases between. CDR3 length equals 13 residues. The CDR3 loop is CASSFGTGTEQYV. The CDR3 DNA reads as TGTGCCAGCAGTTTTGGTACAGGGACCGAGCAGTACGTC.

V usage is TRBV7-2 and J usage is TRBJ1-2; D not resolved. Deletions cut 2 bases from V and 1 base from J, with 8 bases between. The CDR3 spans 14 residues. The germline CDR1 and CDR2 sequences are SGHTA and FQGNSA. CDR3 bases: TGTGCCAGCAGCTTATCATCACTTAACTATGGCTACACCTTC. Its protein product is CASSLSSLNYGYTF.

The J gene is TRBJ2-6, the V gene TRBV28; the D gene is possibly TRBD2 (5 bases). V was cut by 2 bases and J by 0 bases, with 5 bases left in between. Germline V gene sequence: CDR1 MDHEN, CDR2 SYDVKM. The CDR3 is 15 amino acids. The DNA of the CDR3 is TGTGCCAGCAGTTTACGGGGCTCTGGGGCCAACGTCCTGACTTTC. This sequence encodes CASSLRGSGANVLTF.

This chain links TRBV6-5 with TRBJ1-1; D is possibly TRBD1 (6 bases). Germline CDR1 and CDR2: MNHEY and SVGAGI. The CDR3 loop spans 13 amino acids. Trimming shortened V by 8 bases and J by 6 bases, and 16 bases separated the two germline ends. The CDR3 DNA is TGTGCCAGCGGATCCCACAGGGAAGCTGAAGCTTTCTTT. Residues: CASGSHREAEAFF.

This rearrangement joins TRBV12-3 or TRBV12-4 to TRBJ1-1; 7 nucleotides match TRBD1. This CDR3 has 13 residues. J gave up 1 base and V 5 bases, and 1 base lay outside the gene matches. The CDR3 region is CASSGQENTEAFF. CDR3 DNA: TGTGCCAGCAGTGGACAGGAGAACACTGAAGCTTTCTTT.

This chain connects TRBV7-8 to TRBJ2-1; D is possibly TRBD2 (5 bases). Trimming took 1 base from V and 0 from J, leaving 7 bases between them. Per the germline V gene, CDR1 is SGHVS and CDR2 is FQNEAQ. The CDR3 runs to 15 residues. CDR3: CASSLEGSSYNEQFF. In DNA form, the CDR3 reads TGTGCCAGCAGCTTAGAAGGGAGCTCCTACAATGAGCAGTTCTTC.

V gene TRBV4-1 combines with J gene TRBJ2-7, with a weak D call TRBD1 (5 bases). Deletions cut 1 base from V and 6 bases from J, with 10 bases between. The CDR3 contains 13 residues. CDR1 is MGHRA, CDR2 YSYEKL, per germline. The CDR3 loop reads CASSQGQGGEQYV. The CDR3 nucleotides are TGCGCCAGCAGCCAAGGTCAGGGTGGCGAGCAGTACGTC.

The chain uses TRBV6-1 and TRBJ1-2, with a possible D match to TRBD1 (5 bases). Germline V gene lookup returns CDR1 MNHNS and CDR2 SASEGT. CDR3 size: 15 residues. The V gene lost 2 bases and the J gene lost 3 bases, with 13 bases spanning the gap. The CDR3 reads CASSESQGPYYGYTF. CDR3 coding DNA: TGTGCCAGCAGTGAATCCCAGGGTCCGTACTATGGCTACACCTTC.

V is TRBV18 and J is TRBJ1-5; D ambiguous. Trimming cost V 5 bases and J 0 bases, with 5 bases left between them. The V gene's germline CDR1 is KGHSH and CDR2 LQKENI. CDR3 length equals 13 residues. In DNA form, the CDR3 reads TGTGCCAGCTCAGGAGATAGCAATCAGCCCCAGCATTTT. This gives the protein CASSGDSNQPQHF. The full variable domain, its missing parts supplied by reference TRBV18 and TRBJ1-5, is NAGVMQNPRHLVRRRGQEARLRCSPMKGHSHVYWYRQLPEEGLKFMVYLQKENIIDESGMPKERFSAEFPKEGPSILRIQQVVRGDSAAYFCASSGDSNQPQHFGDGTRLSIL.

The gene calls are TRBV2 and TRBJ2-2; no reliable D call. The V end was cut by 4 bases, the J end by 4 bases, with 10 bases between. Germline assignment: CDR1 SNHLY and CDR2 FYNNEI. This CDR3 is 14 amino acids long. The CDR3 sequence is CASSVVQSTGELFF. DNA of the CDR3: TGTGCCAGCAGTGTGGTACAGAGCACCGGGGAGCTGTTTTTT.

The chain carries TRBV5-1 and TRBJ2-1; the match to TRBD1 covers 7 bases. Germline V CDR1 and CDR2: SGHRS, YFSETQ. Losses at the gene ends were 3 bases for V and 4 bases for J; bases not matched to a gene: 7. The CDR3 loop spans 15 amino acids. The CDR3 region has the DNA TGCGCCAGCAGCTATACGGGACAGTCATACAATGAGCAGTTCTTC. This codes for CASSYTGQSYNEQFF.

This clone was observed a few times. This chain connects TRBV27 to TRBJ1-3, with TRBD1 matching over 7 bases. The CDR3 length is 15 residues. The germline V gene has CDR1 MNHEY and CDR2 SMNVEV (reference sequence). V lost 5 bases to trimming and J lost 6 bases; unmatched junction nucleotides: 10. CDR3 residues: CASSKKAGTANTIYF. The CDR3 nucleotides are TGTGCCAGCAGTAAAAAGGCCGGGACAGCAAACACCATATATTTT.

V is TRBV5-6 and J is TRBJ1-6, with 9 bases aligning to TRBD1. The junction had 5 bases not matched to a gene; V was cut back by 3 bases and J by 10 bases. CDR3 size: 14 residues. From germline, CDR1 is SGHDT and CDR2 YYEEEE. The CDR3 nucleotides are TGTGCCAGCAGCTGGACAGGGGATGGATCACCCCTCCACTTT. Translation: CASSWTGDGSPLHF.

The V call is TRBV7-9, the J call TRBJ2-7, with a possible D match to TRBD2 (6 bases). Per germline, CDR1 SEHNR and CDR2 FQNEAQ (reference sequence). Trimming removed 5 bases from V and 7 bases from J, with 15 bases in between. The CDR3 loop spans 13 amino acids. DNA of the CDR3: TGTGCCAGCAGCGCCTTGAATGGGGGGGAGCAGTACTTC. Translation gives CASSALNGGEQYF.

The J gene is TRBJ2-5, the V gene TRBV18; TRBD2 matches 11 bases. The CDR3 length is 15 residues. Germline CDR1 KGHSH, CDR2 LQKENI. The junction had 3 bases not matched to a gene; V was cut back by 3 bases and J by 3 bases. CDR3 bases: TGTGCCAGCTCACCGCTGGGACTAGCGGAAGAGACCCAGTACTTC. It specifies CASSPLGLAEETQYF.

The V and J genes are TRBV3-1 (or the pseudogene TRBV3-2) and TRBJ1-2; TRBD1 is a possible D gene (5 bases). The CDR3 extends over 14 amino acids. Trimming left V 1 base short and J 4 bases short, with 10 bases between. Germline V gene sequence: CDR1 LGHDT, CDR2 YNNKEL (reference sequence). The CDR3 DNA reads as TGTGCCAGCAGCCAAGGGCGGGGGACCTATGGCTACACCTTC. This codes for CASSQGRGTYGYTF.

The rearrangement uses TRBV11-3 and TRBJ2-1; weak D call: TRBD2 (6 bases). From germline, CDR1 is SGHNT and CDR2 YENEEA. The CDR3 consists of 14 residues. V was pared by 5 bases and J by 2 bases, with 10 bases between. Here the CDR3 reads CASSRSGAYNEQFF. For the CDR3, the DNA is TGTGCCAGCAGCCGCTCGGGGGCCTACAATGAGCAGTTCTTC.

The V and J genes are TRBV3-1 (or the pseudogene TRBV3-2) and TRBJ2-1; 7 positions match TRBD1. This CDR3 is 15 amino acids long. Germline values: CDR1 LGHDT, CDR2 YNNKEL (reference sequence). Trimming cost V 1 base and J 8 bases; bases outside gene matches: 8. This CDR3 is CASSQGVQGTYEQFF. The CDR3 DNA reads TGTGCCAGCAGCCAAGGAGTACAGGGGACATATGAGCAGTTCTTC.

J is TRBJ2-7 and V is TRBV7-8; unclear D gene. Germline values: CDR1 SGHVS, CDR2 FQNEAQ. V was shortened by 4 bases and J by 1 base, with 8 bases between the two germline ends. CDR3 length: 13 residues. The CDR3 loop is CASSSYGSYEQYV. In nucleotides, the CDR3 is TGTGCCAGCAGCTCTTACGGTTCCTACGAGCAGTACGTC.